This record looks at one T cell receptor beta chain sequence and its context. This sample was included in a study of blood T cell repertoires in COVID-19. About the research overall: Specimens from acute and convalescent COVID-19 originated in the United States, Italy and Spain. Sample material is recorded as cDNA or gDNA derived from T cells, B-cell-depleted T cells, or PBMCs.

Assay: immunoSEQ multiplex PCR; the TCRdb copy retains only in-frame clones and omits some. The top ten hold around 15% of the sample, which has about 52,000 clones, 85% to 90% seen once. The germline gives CDR1 SGHVS, CDR2 FQNEAQ. Trimming at V came to 6 bases and at J to 1 base, leaving 3 bases not matched to a gene. The CDR3 contains 14 residues. V gene TRBV7-8 combines with J gene TRBJ1-1; TRBD1 matches 9 bases. This sequence originates from a man between 65 and 85 years old with acute or convalescent COVID-19. The sample comprised peripheral blood. In DNA, the CDR3 is TGTGCCAGCAGGGGACAGGGACCGAACACTGAAGCTTTCTTT. Translated, it gives CASRGQGPNTEAFF.